Below, 9 T cell receptor beta chains from the same sample are listed, as sequenced in a study of blood T cells in healthy people across ages. Combining a sample-barcoded 5' primer with a J-beta primer mix, a second PCR ran for roughly 6 to 12 cycles. TCRdb re-analysed the 5' RACE reads in MiXCR, keeping a single row per CDR3 protein. The sample has about 1.1 million distinct CDR3 sequences; under 40% are singletons. The sequencing sample was made of blood. These receptors were obtained from a man younger than 35 in good health.

This clonotype appeared a few times. The rearrangement joins TRBV6-2 or TRBV6-3 to TRBJ2-5; 12 bases align to TRBD1. Germline CDR1 MNHEY, CDR2 SVGEGT. CDR3 length: 17 residues. V shed 6 bases and J 3 bases; nucleotides not matched to a gene: 11. The CDR3 nucleotides are TGTGCCAGCAGCCACCCCCGGGACAGGGGGCCAAAAGAGACCCAGTACTTC. Translated: CASSHPRDRGPKETQYF.

In this sample, this clonotype turned up a few times. CDR3 sequence (DNA): TGTGCCAGCAGTTTTTTTTGGCAGGGAGGGACAGATACGCAGTATTTT. It encodes CASSFFWQGGTDTQYF. V usage is TRBV27 and J usage is TRBJ2-3, with TRBD2 identical over 7 bases. Germline V gene lookup returns CDR1 MNHEY and CDR2 SMNVEV (reference sequence). The CDR3 spans 16 residues. V was pared by 3 bases and J by 3 bases, with 9 bases of the junction left unmatched.

The genes are TRBV12-3 or TRBV12-4 and TRBJ2-5; 11 bases map to TRBD2. V lost 4 bases to trimming and J lost 7 bases; unmatched junction nucleotides: 8. CDR3 size: 15 residues. The CDR3 DNA sequence: TGTGCCAGCAGTTCCCTTGGGACTAGCGGTGGGACCCAGTACTTC. Amino acid sequence: CASSSLGTSGGTQYF.

The chain employs TRBV11-1 and TRBJ2-1; D is ambiguous. The J call is doubtful: the DNA matches TRBJ2-7 better. The CDR3 is 16 residues long. The germline gives CDR1 SGHAT, CDR2 FQDESV (reference sequence). CDR3 sequence reads: CASTRPETSSYNEQYF. The CDR3 DNA sequence: TGTGCCAGCACCCGACCTGAAACGAGCTCCTACAATGAGCAGTACTTC.

This clonotype was detected a few times. DNA for the CDR3: TGCAGTGCCCACAGCTCTGGGGCCAACGTCCTGACTTTC. Translating it yields CSAHSSGANVLTF. This chain uses TRBV20-1 with TRBJ2-6, with no clear D. CDR3 size: 13 residues. CDR1 DFQATT and CDR2 SNEGSKA come from the germline V gene (reference sequence). Trimming cost V 6 bases and J 0 bases, with 6 bases left between them.

The chain is built from TRBV29-1 and TRBJ1-1; TRBD1 aligns across 10 bases. Germline-derived CDR1 and CDR2 are SQVTM and ANQGSEA. With V trimmed by 7 bases and J by 5 bases, 10 bases remained unmatched. CDR3 length: 14 amino acids. The CDR3 region is CSGMDRGSGTEAFF. The CDR3, as DNA: TGCAGCGGTATGGACAGGGGGAGTGGGACTGAAGCTTTCTTT.

This chain links TRBV7-2 with TRBJ1-1; 8 bases are a match to TRBD1. After removal of 5 bases from V and 4 bases from J, the junction contained 6 bases not matched to a gene. The CDR3 runs 14 residues. Germline V gene sequence: CDR1 SGHTA, CDR2 FQGNSA. CDR3 protein: CASSTDRVSTEAFF. CDR3 nucleotide sequence: TGTGCCAGCAGCACGGACAGGGTTTCCACTGAAGCTTTCTTT.

The chain has TRBV7-2 and TRBJ1-2; 9 bases agree with TRBD1. Germline CDR1 SGHTA, CDR2 FQGNSA. The CDR3 sequence is 16 residues long. V trimming: 5 bases; J trimming: 8 bases; junction bases outside the gene matches: 15. In DNA, the CDR3 is TGTGCCAGCAGCCCGGGACCGGGACAGGGAAAAGACGGCTACACCTTC. Its translation: CASSPGPGQGKDGYTF.

This chain uses TRBV12-3 or TRBV12-4 with TRBJ2-3, with 7 nucleotides matching TRBD2. The CDR3 extends over 15 amino acids. V gave up 5 bases and J gave up 6 bases; unmatched junction bases: 11. In nucleotides, the CDR3 is TGTGCCAGCAGTCTCCTGGGGGGGGAAAGGGATACGCAGTATTTT. Amino acids: CASSLLGGERDTQYF.